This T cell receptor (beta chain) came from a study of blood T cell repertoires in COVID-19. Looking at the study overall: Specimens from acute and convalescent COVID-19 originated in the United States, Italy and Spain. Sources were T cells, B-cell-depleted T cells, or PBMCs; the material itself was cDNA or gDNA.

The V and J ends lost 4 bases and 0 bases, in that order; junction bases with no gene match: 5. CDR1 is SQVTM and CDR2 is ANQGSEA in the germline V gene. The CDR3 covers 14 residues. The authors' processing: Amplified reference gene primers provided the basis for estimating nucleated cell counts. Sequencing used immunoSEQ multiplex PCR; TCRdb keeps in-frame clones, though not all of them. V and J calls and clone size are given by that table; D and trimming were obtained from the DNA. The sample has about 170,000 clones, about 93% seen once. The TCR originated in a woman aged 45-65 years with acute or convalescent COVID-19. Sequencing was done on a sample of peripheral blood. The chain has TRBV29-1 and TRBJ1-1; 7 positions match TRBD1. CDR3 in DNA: TGCAGCGTTGCAACAGGGGATTTGAACACTGAAGCTTTCTTT. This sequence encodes CSVATGDLNTEAFF.